One sample yielded the 25 T cell receptor beta chains listed below, sequenced in a study of molecular identifiers for immune sequencing clone quantification. TCRdb analysed the PCR reads with MiXCR anew, one entry per CDR3 protein. In the table there are about 510,000 distinct CDR3 sequences, about a fifth of which are singletons. Sequencing used naive CD8+ T cells from blood, with Jurkat cell RNA spiked in. Subset given: FACS-sorted CD8+CD4-CCR7+CD45RA+ naive T cells. The receptors derive from a human donor in good health. Some libraries in this study had Jurkat cell RNA spiked in.

This clonotype was found a few times. The V call is TRBV7-9, the J call TRBJ2-2; possibly TRBD1 for D (5 bases). CDR3 length equals 16 residues. Per germline, CDR1 SEHNR and CDR2 FQNEAQ (reference sequence). Trimming took 6 bases from V and 4 from J, leaving 18 bases between them. This CDR3 is CASSHVAGQGTGELFF. The CDR3, as DNA: TGTGCCAGCAGTCACGTCGCAGGGCAGGGCACCGGGGAGCTGTTTTTT.

The chain combines TRBV9 with TRBJ1-4; the D is unclear. The CDR3 consists of 13 residues. The germline V gene has CDR1 SGDLS and CDR2 YYNGEE. V lost 0 bases to trimming and J lost 4 bases, with 4 bases between them. The DNA for the CDR3 is TGTGCCAGCAGCGTAGAAGATAATGAAAAACTGTTTTTT. As protein: CASSVEDNEKLFF.

As concerns this clonotype: A read error may account for a junction end that differs from germline. The chain combines TRBV6-2 or TRBV6-3 with TRBJ2-3; 14 bases match TRBD2. Germline CDR1 is MNHEY and CDR2 is SVGEGT. The CDR3 loop spans 18 amino acids. The DNA of the CDR3 is TGTGCCAGCAGAGACCTGTCGGGACTAGCGGGGGAGGTAGATGCGCAGTATTTT. Encoded protein: CASRDLSGLAGEVDAQYF.

This clonotype was observed many times. The chain employs TRBV24-1 and TRBJ2-1, with D possibly TRBD1 on 5 matching bases. V lost 2 bases and J lost 5, with 15 bases in between. CDR3 length: 16 residues. Germline V gives CDR1 KGHDR, CDR2 SFDVKD. The CDR3 bases are TGTGCCACCAGTGATTCCGACACCGAAGGGGACAATGAGCAGTTCTTC. Its protein is CATSDSDTEGDNEQFF.

In its sample, this clonotype was seen a few times. V is TRBV12-5 and J is TRBJ2-5; 14 bases line up with TRBD2. From germline, CDR1 is LGHNT and CDR2 FRNRAP. V shed 3 bases and J 1 base; nucleotides not matched to a gene: 1. The CDR3 loop spans 16 amino acids. For the CDR3, the DNA is TGTGCTAGTGGTTTCGGACTAGCGGGAGGCCAAGAGACCCAGTACTTC. Translating it yields CASGFGLAGGQETQYF.

This clonotype was detected ten times or more. The rearrangement links TRBV6-2 or TRBV6-3 to TRBJ2-2; no definite D call. The CDR3 has 17 residues. V lost 6 bases and J lost 2, with 19 bases in between. From germline, CDR1 is MNHEY and CDR2 SVGEGT. This chain's CDR3 is CASSLFIQAQNTGELFF. The CDR3 nucleotides are TGTGCCAGCAGCCTTTTCATCCAGGCGCAAAACACCGGGGAGCTGTTTTTT.

A note on this clonotype: At one end, the junction sequence differs from germline, possibly due to a read error. The CDR3 coding sequence is TGTGCCAGCACCTTAGGTCAAGCGAACACCGGGGAGCTGTTTTTT. It encodes CASTLGQANTGELFF. The genes are TRBV7-9 and TRBJ2-2; no clear D gene. The CDR3 consists of 15 residues. In germline, CDR1 is SEHNR, CDR2 FQNEAQ (reference sequence).

This clonotype was picked up many times. The chain combines TRBV9 with TRBJ2-3, with 10 nucleotides matching TRBD2. With 3 bases clipped from V and 0 bases from J, the junction kept 16 bases outside the gene matches. The CDR3 is 20 amino acids. Germline CDR1 is SGDLS and CDR2 is YYNGEE. CDR3 sequence reads: CASSARLAGPSGPSTDTQYF. CDR3 nucleotide sequence: TGTGCCAGCAGCGCACGACTAGCGGGTCCCTCGGGTCCTAGCACAGATACGCAGTATTTT.

This clonotype was detected many times. The chain is built from TRBV14 and TRBJ2-3, with TRBD1 identical over 7 bases. The ends lost 5 bases at V and 2 bases at J; junction bases unmatched: 19. The length of the CDR3 is 19 residues. The germline V gene encodes CDR1 SGHDN and CDR2 FVKESK. CDR3 sequence (DNA): TGTGCCAGCAGCTTCCGACAGGGAATGTGGGAGAGCGACACAGATACGCAGTATTTT. Amino acid sequence: CASSFRQGMWESDTDTQYF.

The rearrangement links TRBV20-1 to TRBJ2-3; TRBD2 matches at 13 bases. This CDR3 contains 15 residues. Germline CDR1 reads DFQATT; CDR2 reads SNEGSKA (reference sequence). J lost 11 bases, V lost 3 bases, and 11 bases had no gene match. Written as DNA, the CDR3 is TGCAGTGCTAGGAAGCCCGGACTAGCGGGAGTGGGGCAGTATTTT. Translating gives CSARKPGLAGVGQYF.

For this clonotype: Given a much more abundant clone one base away, this may be a read error. No conserved phenylalanine or tryptophan ends this CDR3, so it is likely a read error. The genes are TRBV4-3 and TRBJ2-7; D is unresolved. Germline-derived CDR1 and CDR2 are LGHNA and YSLEER. V lost 3 bases, J lost 3 bases, and 9 bases lay in between. The CDR3 sequence is 13 residues long. The CDR3 DNA sequence: TGCGCCAGCAGCCACGATACTGGCTACGAGCAGTACCTC. Encoded protein: CASSHDTGYEQYL.

The rearrangement uses TRBV29-1 and TRBJ2-1; 7 bases align to TRBD2. CDR1 is SQVTM, CDR2 ANQGSEA, per germline. The length of the CDR3 is 14 residues. J lost 5 bases, V lost 6 bases, and 10 bases had no gene match. CDR3 in amino acids: CSVAPGTTDNEQFF. The CDR3 DNA sequence: TGCAGCGTGGCCCCTGGGACTACCGACAATGAGCAGTTCTTC.

V gene TRBV12-3 or TRBV12-4 combines with J gene TRBJ2-7; D possibly corresponds to TRBD1 (6 bases). This CDR3 comprises 14 residues. Trimming stripped 4 bases from V and 5 bases from J, with 15 bases between. The CDR3: CASSSQNRVNEQYF. The CDR3 DNA is TGTGCCAGCAGTTCGCAGAACAGGGTCAACGAGCAGTACTTC.

As for this clonotype: A much larger clone differs by one base, so this may be a read error. Without the conserved terminal phenylalanine or tryptophan, this CDR3 likely stems from a read error. V usage is TRBV7-2 and J usage is TRBJ1-6; TRBD1 matches at 8 bases. V shed 2 bases and J 1 base; nucleotides not matched to a gene: 4. This CDR3 spans 17 amino acids. The V gene's germline CDR1 is SGHTA and CDR2 FQGNSA. Here the CDR3 DNA reads TGTGCCAGCAGCTTAATGGACAGGGAGTCCTATAATTCACCCCTCCACCTT. Translating it yields CASSLMDRESYNSPLHL.

This clonotype was seen just once. Germline is not matched at one junction end, which may reflect a read error. The V call is TRBV6-2 or TRBV6-3, the J call TRBJ2-7, with a weak D call TRBD2 (5 bases). CDR3 size: 12 residues. Germline V gene sequence: CDR1 MNHEY, CDR2 SVGEGT. Here the CDR3 reads CASSEGTCEQHF. As DNA, the CDR3 is TGTGCCAGCAGCGAGGGAACCTGCGAGCAGCACTTC.

Regarding this clonotype: A much larger clone differs from this one at a single base, so this may be a read error. This sequence joins TRBV9 and TRBJ1-1; no reliable D call. CDR3 size: 13 residues. Germline assignment: CDR1 SGDLS and CDR2 YYNGEE. CDR3 coding DNA: TGTGCCAGCGGCGTAGGAGAAAGGGCTGAAGCTTTCTTT. It yields the protein CASGVGERAEAFF.

Worth noting for this clonotype: Since a much larger clone is just one base distant, this may be a read error. The CDR3 end shows no conserved phenylalanine or tryptophan, and so a read error is likely. V usage is TRBV4-3 and J usage is TRBJ1-1; TRBD1 is a possible D gene (6 bases). Germline V CDR1 and CDR2: LGHNA, YSLEER. This CDR3 has 17 amino acids. V was clipped by 1 base and J by 3 bases, with 18 bases between them. The CDR3 loop is CASSQGAGGRGYTEAFS. CDR3 nucleotide sequence: TGCGCCAGCAGCCAAGGAGCGGGGGGCCGGGGTTACACTGAAGCTTTCTCT.

This clonotype was detected ten times or more. This chain connects TRBV29-1 to TRBJ1-1; 8 positions agree with TRBD1. Germline assignment: CDR1 SQVTM and CDR2 ANQGSEA. The length of the CDR3 is 12 residues. The V segment lost 4 bases and the J segment 6 bases; nucleotides outside the gene matches: 4. The CDR3 coding sequence is TGCAGCGTTGCGACAGGGGAGCCTGAAGCTTTCTTT. Translation gives CSVATGEPEAFF.

This clonotype came up a few times. This chain links TRBV7-9 with TRBJ2-1, with 7 bases aligning to TRBD1. This CDR3 has 15 amino acids. Trimming at V came to 3 bases and at J to 9 bases, leaving 11 bases not matched to a gene. The V gene's germline CDR1 is SEHNR and CDR2 FQNEAQ (reference sequence). The CDR3 loop reads CASSLSTGLIGEQFF. The CDR3, as DNA: TGTGCCAGCAGCTTGTCGACAGGGTTGATCGGTGAGCAGTTCTTC.

This clonotype was counted only a few times. This chain links TRBV6-5 with TRBJ2-1; D gene uncertain. Trimming shortened V by 5 bases and J by 4 bases, and 12 bases separated the two germline ends. Germline V gene data show CDR1 as MNHEY and CDR2 as SVGAGI. The CDR3 runs 14 residues. In nucleotides, the CDR3 is TGTGCCAGCAGTAGGCAGGCCGAATACAATGAGCAGTTCTTC. This codes for CASSRQAEYNEQFF.

The sample holds a few counts of this clonotype. The rearrangement links TRBV28 to TRBJ2-1; D is perhaps TRBD2 (6 bases). Per the germline V gene, CDR1 is MDHEN and CDR2 is SYDVKM. Between the trimmed V and J ends, which lost 6 bases and 8 bases, there was a span of 14 bases. The CDR3 loop spans 13 amino acids. CDR3 loop: CASSPGWGDEQFF. As DNA, the CDR3 is TGTGCCAGCAGCCCTGGGTGGGGGGATGAGCAGTTCTTC. Looking up the rest from reference TRBV28 and TRBJ2-1 gives the full variable domain: DVKVTQSSRYLVKRTGEKVFLECVQDMDHENMFWYRQDPGLGLRLIYFSYDVKMKEKGDIPEGYSVSREKKERFSLILESASTNQTSMYLCASSPGWGDEQFFGPGTRLTVL.

Comment on this clonotype: Lacking the conserved final phenylalanine or tryptophan, this CDR3 likely reflects a read error. The chain uses TRBV19 and TRBJ1-1, with D maybe TRBD1 (5 bases). Germline CDR1 and CDR2: LNHDA and SQIVND (reference sequence). V was clipped by 4 bases and J by 1 base, with 13 bases between them. This CDR3 region has 15 residues. CDR3 amino acids: CASSTSGRANTEAFS. The DNA for the CDR3 is TGTGCCAGTAGTACTTCAGGGCGAGCGAACACTGAAGCTTTCTCT.

This chain connects TRBV11-2 to TRBJ2-1, with 10 nucleotides matching TRBD2. The V segment lost 4 bases and the J segment 7 bases; nucleotides outside the gene matches: 10. The CDR3 spans 16 residues. Germline V gene data show CDR1 as SGHAT and CDR2 as FQNNGV. CDR3 coding DNA: TGTGCCAGCAGCTACCTAGCGGGGGACCCTCGGAATGAGCAGTTCTTC. It codes for CASSYLAGDPRNEQFF.

Many counts were recorded for this clonotype. CDR3 residues: CASSVRTTREQYF. DNA of the CDR3: TGCGCCAGCAGTGTGCGGACGACCCGGGAGCAGTACTTC. J is TRBJ2-7 and V is TRBV5-1; D unresolved. The CDR3 has 13 amino acids. Trimming removed 5 bases at V and 7 bases at J, with 16 bases between. Germline CDR1 and CDR2: SGHRS and YFSETQ. The whole variable domain, filled in from reference TRBV5-1 and TRBJ2-7, reads KAGVTQTPRYLIKTRGQQVTLSCSPISGHRSVSWYQQTPGQGLQFLFEYFSETQRNKGNFPGRFSGRQFSNSRSEMNVSTLELGDSALYLCASSVRTTREQYFGPGTRLTVT.

The table lists this clonotype with a count of one. A much bigger clone sits one base away, suggesting this may be a read error. In this CDR3 the conserved last residue, phenylalanine or tryptophan, is missing, so a read error is likely. The chain couples TRBV12-3 or TRBV12-4 to TRBJ2-5; TRBD2 aligns across 8 bases. V lost 6 bases, J lost 4 bases, and 10 bases stayed unmatched. CDR3 length: 15 amino acids. This CDR3 is CASRPTSDRGETQYS. Here the CDR3 DNA reads TGTGCCAGCAGGCCGACTAGCGATAGAGGAGAGACCCAGTACTCC.